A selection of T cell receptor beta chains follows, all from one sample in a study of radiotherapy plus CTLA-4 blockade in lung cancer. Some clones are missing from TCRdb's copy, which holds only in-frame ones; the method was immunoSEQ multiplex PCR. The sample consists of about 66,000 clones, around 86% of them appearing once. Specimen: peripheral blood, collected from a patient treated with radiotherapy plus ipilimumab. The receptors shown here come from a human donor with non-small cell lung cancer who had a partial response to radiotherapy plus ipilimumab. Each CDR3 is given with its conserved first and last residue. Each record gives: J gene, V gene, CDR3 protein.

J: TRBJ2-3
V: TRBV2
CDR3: CASSREDTQYF

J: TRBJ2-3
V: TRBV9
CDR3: CASSVQGDTQYF

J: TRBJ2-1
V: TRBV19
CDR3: CASSIDQSGSIYNEQFF

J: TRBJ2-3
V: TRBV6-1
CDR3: CASSEADLAIDTQYF

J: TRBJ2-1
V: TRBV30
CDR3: CAWSPLAGEQFF

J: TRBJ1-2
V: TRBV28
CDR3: CASSLVNWGGGYTF

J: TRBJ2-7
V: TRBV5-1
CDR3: CASSGGTSGIAGEQYF

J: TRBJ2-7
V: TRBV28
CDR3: CASSSLTTSGRSHEQYF

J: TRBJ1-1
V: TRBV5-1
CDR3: CASSSQEGSEAFF

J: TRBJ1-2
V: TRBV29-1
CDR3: CSVSSGGGDYGYTF

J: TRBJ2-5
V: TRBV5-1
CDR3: CASSLDTQETQYF

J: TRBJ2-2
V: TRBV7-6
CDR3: CASSLIGPGNTGELFF

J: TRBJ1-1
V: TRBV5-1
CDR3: CASSFPGQGGTEAFF

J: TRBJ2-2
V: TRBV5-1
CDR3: CASSPMTGDTGELFF

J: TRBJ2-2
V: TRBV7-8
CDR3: CASSSKTGTNTGELFF

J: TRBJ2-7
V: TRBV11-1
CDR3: CASSLLGGRVYEQYF

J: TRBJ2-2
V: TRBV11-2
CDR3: CASMASGRATGELFF